Included here is one T cell receptor (beta chain) sequence, with context. The specificity of this receptor is unknown. No qualities accompany the bases; no much larger clone lies one base away. TCRbeta CDR3 regions were amplified from genomic DNA by means of the immunoSEQ Assay, a bias-controlled multiplex PCR. As for how the authors treated the data: Within the assay, amplification of reference gene primers was used to estimate how many nucleated cells each sample contained. Sequence reads were collapsed and filtered to measure the absolute abundance of every unique TCRbeta CDR3 rearrangement. For each sample, productive Simpson clonality was calculated as the square root of Simpson's diversity index over productive rearrangements. TCRdb mirrors the immuneACCESS table, restricted to in-frame sequences. Some clones are absent from its copies; in checked studies, under half trace to an unresolved V gene, and the reason for the others is unknown. The D gene and trimming were derived from the DNA, and the V and J assignments and clone size from that table. The sample table holds some 45,000 clones, of which more than 65% were seen once. Over 12% of the sample rests with the top ten.

The sample comes from a study of blood T cell repertoires in COVID-19 (dated by TCRdb to 2018 to 2021). In terms of the full investigation: The collaborator samples originated in the United States, Italy and Spain and spanned the acute and convalescent phases of COVID-19. The prospective study material was composed of cDNA or gDNA derived from T cells, B-cell-depleted T cells, or PBMCs. Subjects who had been exposed to COVID-19, were actively infected with it, or had recovered from it provided the deeply sampled blood TCRbeta repertoires that made up the dataset. Sample metadata almost always included a de-identified subject ID, COVID-19 status, age in years and sex. The samples were drawn from two sources: the first 160 participants of the ongoing ImmuneRACE study, and 1,254 subjects contributed by 6 global collaborators. Where available, HLA class I and class II types were taken from metadata supplied by the sample provider and were not determined by assay-based typing. A freely available public database, intended as a resource for researchers studying the immune response to SARS-CoV-2, is where the repertoires were released. The paper's findings and limits, for the study overall: Clinical and demographic metadata were provided uncurated, with the amount varying by source and participant.

Ends trimmed: V by 4 bases, J by 7 bases; bases unmatched to a gene: 10. Spanning cysteine to phenylalanine, the CDR3 consists of 15 amino acids. The DNA shown is the 45-base CDR3, in frame from base 1. The germline V gene gives CDR1 as SGHNT and CDR2 as YENEEA. Each collaborating institution followed its own protocols to collect whole blood in K2EDTA tubes. For TCRbeta analysis, collaborator samples were shipped as frozen whole blood, as isolated PBMCs, or as DNA extracted from either sample type. The V gene is TRBV11-3 and the J gene is TRBJ2-5, with 9 junctional bases fitting TRBD2. The material sequenced was peripheral blood. The sequence came from a human donor in a cohort sampled during active COVID-19. Here is the DNA: TGTGCCAGCAGCTCGGAGACAGCGGGAGGTCGGACCCAGTACTTC. Translation gives CASSSETAGGRTQYF. When the CDR3 is completed using the reference TRBV11-3 and TRBJ2-5 genes on either side, the full variable domain is EAGVVQSPRYKIIEKKQPVAFWCNPISGHNTLYWYLQNLGQGPELLIRYENEEAVDDSQLPKDRFSAERLKGVDSTLKIQPAELGDSAVYLCASSSETAGGRTQYFGPGTRLLVL.